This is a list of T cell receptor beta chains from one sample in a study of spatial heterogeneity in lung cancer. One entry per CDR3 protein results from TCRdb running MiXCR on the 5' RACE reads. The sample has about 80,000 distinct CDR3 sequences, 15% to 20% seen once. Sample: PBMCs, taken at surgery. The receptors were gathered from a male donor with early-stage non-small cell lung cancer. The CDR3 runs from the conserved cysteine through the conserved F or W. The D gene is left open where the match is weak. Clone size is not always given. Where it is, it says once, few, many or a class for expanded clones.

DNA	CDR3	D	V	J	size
TGTGCCAGCAGAGGCGGGGGGCTTGGGAGCACAGATACGCAGTATTTT	CASRGGGLGSTDTQYF	TRBD2	TRBV6-5	TRBJ2-3	few
TGTGCCAGCAGTTCGGGTACTATGTATGGCTACACCTTC	CASSSGTMYGYTF	NA	TRBV27	TRBJ1-2	NA
TGTGCCAGCAGTCCTCCGGGGGGACTCTCCGGGCAGTACTTC	CASSPPGGLSGQYF	TRBD2	TRBV5-4	TRBJ2-7	NA
TGTGCCAGCAGCTTAGGGGGGACAGCATATGGCTACACCTTC	CASSLGGTAYGYTF	TRBD1	TRBV7-2	TRBJ1-2	NA
TGCAGTGCCCTACGACAGGGCCAAGAGACCCAGTACTTC	CSALRQGQETQYF	TRBD1	TRBV20-1	TRBJ2-5	few
TGTGCCAGCAGTTTATCCACAGGGGGCATAACTGAAGCTTTCTTT	CASSLSTGGITEAFF	TRBD1	TRBV28	TRBJ1-1	NA
TGCGCCAGCAGCTCCGCGGTTGGGGACACCGGGGAGCTGTTTTTT	CASSSAVGDTGELFF	NA	TRBV5-1	TRBJ2-2	NA
TGTGCCAGCAGCCACGTGGGGCTGGCGAACACTGAAGCTTTCTTT	CASSHVGLANTEAFF	NA	TRBV12-3/TRBV12-4	TRBJ1-1	NA
TGTGCCAGCAGCGCTCTCACCGGGACAAAGTACAATGAGCAGTTCTTC	CASSALTGTKYNEQFF	NA	TRBV11-3	TRBJ2-1	NA
TGTGCCACCAGCCCAGGTGCGGGAGCGTATGAGCAGTTCTTC	CATSPGAGAYEQFF	TRBD2	TRBV15	TRBJ2-1	NA
TGTGCCAGCAGACCAAACAGGAGGGGAATTATGAACACTGAAGCTTTCTTT	CASRPNRRGIMNTEAFF	NA	TRBV6-2/TRBV6-3	TRBJ1-1	many
TGTGCCAGCAGTCCCGGGACTCTCACCACCGGGGAGCTGTTTTTT	CASSPGTLTTGELFF	NA	TRBV25-1	TRBJ2-2	few